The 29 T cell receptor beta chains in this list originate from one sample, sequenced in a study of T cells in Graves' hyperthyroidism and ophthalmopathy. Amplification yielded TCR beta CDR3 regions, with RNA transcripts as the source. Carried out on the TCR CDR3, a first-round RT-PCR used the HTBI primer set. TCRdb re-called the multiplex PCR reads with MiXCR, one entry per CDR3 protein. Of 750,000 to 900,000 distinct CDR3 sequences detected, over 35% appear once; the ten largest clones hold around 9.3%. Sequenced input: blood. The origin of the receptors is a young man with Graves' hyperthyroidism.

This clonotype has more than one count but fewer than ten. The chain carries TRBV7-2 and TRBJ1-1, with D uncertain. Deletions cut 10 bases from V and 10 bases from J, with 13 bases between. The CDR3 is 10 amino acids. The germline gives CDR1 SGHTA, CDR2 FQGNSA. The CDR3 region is CAIESGGAFF. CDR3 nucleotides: TGTGCCATCGAGTCCGGAGGAGCTTTCTTT.

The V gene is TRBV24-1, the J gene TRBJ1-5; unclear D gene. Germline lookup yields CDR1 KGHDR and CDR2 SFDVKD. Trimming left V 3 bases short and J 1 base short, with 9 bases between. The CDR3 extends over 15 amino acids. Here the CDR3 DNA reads TGTGCCACCAGTGATGGGCTAGACAGCAATCAGCCCCAGCATTTT. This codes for CATSDGLDSNQPQHF.

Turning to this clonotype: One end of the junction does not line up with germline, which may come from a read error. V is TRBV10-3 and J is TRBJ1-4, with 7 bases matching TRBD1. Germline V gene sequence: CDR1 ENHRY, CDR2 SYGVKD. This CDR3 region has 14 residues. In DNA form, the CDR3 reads TGTGCCAGCAGTTTGGGACAGCTACATGAAAAACTGTTTTTT. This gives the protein CASSLGQLHEKLFF.

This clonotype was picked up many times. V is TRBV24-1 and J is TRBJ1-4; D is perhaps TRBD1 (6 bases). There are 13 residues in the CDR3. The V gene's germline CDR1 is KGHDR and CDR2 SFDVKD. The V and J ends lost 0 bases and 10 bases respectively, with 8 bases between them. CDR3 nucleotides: TGTGCCACCAGTGATTTGCTAGGGGGAAAACTGTTTTTT. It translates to CATSDLLGGKLFF.

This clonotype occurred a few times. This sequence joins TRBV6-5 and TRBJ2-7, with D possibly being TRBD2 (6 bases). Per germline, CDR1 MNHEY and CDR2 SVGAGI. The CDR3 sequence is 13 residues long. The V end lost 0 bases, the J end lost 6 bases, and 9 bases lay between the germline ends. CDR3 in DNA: TGTGCCAGCAGTTACTCTCGGAGGGGCGAGCAGTACTTC. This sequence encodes CASSYSRRGEQYF.

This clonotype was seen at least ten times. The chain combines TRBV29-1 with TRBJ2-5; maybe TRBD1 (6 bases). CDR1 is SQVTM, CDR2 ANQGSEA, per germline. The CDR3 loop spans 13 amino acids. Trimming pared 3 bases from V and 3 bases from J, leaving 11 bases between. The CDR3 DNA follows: TGCAGCGTTGAGTGGGGGCAGGAAGAGACCCAGTACTTC. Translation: CSVEWGQEETQYF.

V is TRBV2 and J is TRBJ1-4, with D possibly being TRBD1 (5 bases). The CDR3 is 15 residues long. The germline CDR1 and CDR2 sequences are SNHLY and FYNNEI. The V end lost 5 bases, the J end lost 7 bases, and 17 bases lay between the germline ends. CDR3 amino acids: CASSYSGGGGEKLFF. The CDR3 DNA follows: TGTGCCAGCAGTTACTCGGGGGGAGGCGGTGAAAAACTGTTTTTT.

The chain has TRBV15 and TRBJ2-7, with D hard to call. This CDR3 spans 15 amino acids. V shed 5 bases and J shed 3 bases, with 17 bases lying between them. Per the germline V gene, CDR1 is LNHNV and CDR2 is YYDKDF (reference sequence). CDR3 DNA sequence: TGTGCCACCAGCCCACGTTCGACGCCTGGCTACGAGCAGTACTTC. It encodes CATSPRSTPGYEQYF.

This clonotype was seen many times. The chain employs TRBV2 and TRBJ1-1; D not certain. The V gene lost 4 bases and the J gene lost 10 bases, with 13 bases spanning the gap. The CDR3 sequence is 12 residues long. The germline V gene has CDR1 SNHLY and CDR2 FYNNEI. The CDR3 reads CASSVEGRGAFF. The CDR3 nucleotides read TGTGCCAGCAGTGTTGAGGGTCGGGGAGCTTTCTTT.

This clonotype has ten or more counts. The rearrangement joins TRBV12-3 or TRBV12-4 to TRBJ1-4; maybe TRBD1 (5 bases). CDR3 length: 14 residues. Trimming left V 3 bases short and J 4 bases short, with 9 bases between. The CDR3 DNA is TGTGCCAGCAGTTTCCAGGGCAGTAATGAAAAACTGTTTTTT. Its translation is CASSFQGSNEKLFF.

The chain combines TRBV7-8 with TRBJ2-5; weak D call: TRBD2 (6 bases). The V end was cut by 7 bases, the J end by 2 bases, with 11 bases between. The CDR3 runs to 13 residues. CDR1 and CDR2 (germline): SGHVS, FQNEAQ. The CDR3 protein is CASTRDLQETQYF. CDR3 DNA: TGTGCCAGCACTAGGGACTTACAAGAGACCCAGTACTTC.

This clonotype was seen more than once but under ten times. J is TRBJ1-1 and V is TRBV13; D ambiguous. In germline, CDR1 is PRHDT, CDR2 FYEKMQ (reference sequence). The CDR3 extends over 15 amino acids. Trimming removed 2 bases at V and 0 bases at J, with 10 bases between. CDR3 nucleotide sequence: TGTGCCAGCAGCTTAAATGGCAGAATGAACACTGAAGCTTTCTTT. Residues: CASSLNGRMNTEAFF.

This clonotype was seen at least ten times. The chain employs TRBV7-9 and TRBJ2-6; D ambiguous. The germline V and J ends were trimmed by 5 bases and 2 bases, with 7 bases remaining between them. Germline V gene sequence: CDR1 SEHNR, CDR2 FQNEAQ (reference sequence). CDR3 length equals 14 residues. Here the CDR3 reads CASSPQTGANVLTF. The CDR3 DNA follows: TGTGCCAGCAGCCCCCAGACTGGGGCCAACGTCCTGACTTTC.

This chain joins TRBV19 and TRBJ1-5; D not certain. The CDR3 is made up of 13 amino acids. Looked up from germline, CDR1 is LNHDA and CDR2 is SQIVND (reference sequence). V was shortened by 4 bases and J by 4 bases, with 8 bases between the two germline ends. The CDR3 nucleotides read TGTGCCAGTAGTAGGTCAGCAAATCAGCCCCAGCATTTT. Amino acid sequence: CASSRSANQPQHF.

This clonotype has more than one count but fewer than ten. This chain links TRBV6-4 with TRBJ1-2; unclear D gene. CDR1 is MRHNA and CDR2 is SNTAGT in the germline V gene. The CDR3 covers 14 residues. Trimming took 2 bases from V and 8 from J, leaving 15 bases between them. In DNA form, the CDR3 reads TGTGCCAGCAGTGACCGCTTTGGGTCGGGGGGCTACACCTTC. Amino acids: CASSDRFGSGGYTF.

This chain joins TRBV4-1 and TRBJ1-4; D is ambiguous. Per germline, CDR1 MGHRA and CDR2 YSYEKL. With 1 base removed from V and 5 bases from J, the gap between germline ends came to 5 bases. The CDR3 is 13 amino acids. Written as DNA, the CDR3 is TGCGCCAGCAGCCAAGTTCCCAATGAAAAACTGTTTTTT. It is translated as CASSQVPNEKLFF.

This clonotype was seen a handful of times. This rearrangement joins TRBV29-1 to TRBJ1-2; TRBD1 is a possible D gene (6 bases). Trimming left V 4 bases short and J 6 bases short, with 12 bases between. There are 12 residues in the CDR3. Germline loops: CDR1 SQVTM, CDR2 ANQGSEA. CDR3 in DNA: TGCAGCGTTGTCACAGGGTCAGATGGCTACACCTTC. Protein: CSVVTGSDGYTF.

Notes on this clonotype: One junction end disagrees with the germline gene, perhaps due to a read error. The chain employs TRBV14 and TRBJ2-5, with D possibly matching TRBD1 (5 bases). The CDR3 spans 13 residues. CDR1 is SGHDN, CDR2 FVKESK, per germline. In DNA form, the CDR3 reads TGTGCCAGCACCCCGCAGGGTGAAGAGGCCCAGTACTTC. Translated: CASTPQGEEAQYF.

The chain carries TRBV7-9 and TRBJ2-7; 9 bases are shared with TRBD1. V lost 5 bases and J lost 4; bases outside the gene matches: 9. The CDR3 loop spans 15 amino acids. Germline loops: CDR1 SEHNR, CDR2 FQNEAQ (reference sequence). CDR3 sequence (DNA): TGTGCCAGCAGCATCACCTCGGGACAGGGTTACGAGCAGTACTTC. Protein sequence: CASSITSGQGYEQYF.

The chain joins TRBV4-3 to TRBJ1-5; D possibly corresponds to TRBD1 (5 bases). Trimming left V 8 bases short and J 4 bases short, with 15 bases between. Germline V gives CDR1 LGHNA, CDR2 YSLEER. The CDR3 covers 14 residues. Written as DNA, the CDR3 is TGCGCCAGCGGGCCGGGACGAGGGAATCAGCCCCAGCATTTT. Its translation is CASGPGRGNQPQHF.

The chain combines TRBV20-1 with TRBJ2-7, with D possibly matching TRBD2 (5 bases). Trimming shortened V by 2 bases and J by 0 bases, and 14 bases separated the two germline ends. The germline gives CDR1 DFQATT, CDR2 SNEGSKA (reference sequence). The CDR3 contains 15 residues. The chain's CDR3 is CSARRVTGSSYEQYF. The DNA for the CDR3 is TGCAGTGCTAGAAGGGTTACGGGAAGCTCCTACGAGCAGTACTTC.

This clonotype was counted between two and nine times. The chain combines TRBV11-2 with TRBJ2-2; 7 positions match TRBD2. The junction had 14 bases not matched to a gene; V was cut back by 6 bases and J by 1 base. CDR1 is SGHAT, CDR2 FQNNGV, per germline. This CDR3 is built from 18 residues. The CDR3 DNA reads TGTGCCAGCAGTCCTCCGGGGGGATCGGGCGTGAACACCGGGGAGCTGTTTTTT. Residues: CASSPPGGSGVNTGELFF.

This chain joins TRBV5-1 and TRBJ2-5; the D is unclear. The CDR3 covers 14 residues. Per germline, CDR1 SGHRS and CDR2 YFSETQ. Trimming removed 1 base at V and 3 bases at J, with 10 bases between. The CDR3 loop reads CASSLLSVKETQYF. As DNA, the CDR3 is TGCGCCAGCAGCTTGTTGTCGGTGAAAGAGACCCAGTACTTC.

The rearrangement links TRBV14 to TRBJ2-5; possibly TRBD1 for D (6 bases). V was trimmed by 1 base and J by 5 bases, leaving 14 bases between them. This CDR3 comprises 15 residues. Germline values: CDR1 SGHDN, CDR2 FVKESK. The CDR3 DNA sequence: TGTGCCAGCAGCCAAGCCCAGGGGTCGAGGGAGACCCAGTACTTC. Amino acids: CASSQAQGSRETQYF.

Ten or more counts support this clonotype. The CDR3 bases are TGTGCCACCAGGGGTCCCGGGGCCAACGTCCTGACTTTC. Protein product: CATRGPGANVLTF. The V gene is TRBV19, the J gene TRBJ2-6; possibly TRBD1 for D (6 bases). Deletions cut 10 bases from V and 4 bases from J, with 11 bases between. Germline V gives CDR1 LNHDA, CDR2 SQIVND (reference sequence). The CDR3 runs to 13 residues.

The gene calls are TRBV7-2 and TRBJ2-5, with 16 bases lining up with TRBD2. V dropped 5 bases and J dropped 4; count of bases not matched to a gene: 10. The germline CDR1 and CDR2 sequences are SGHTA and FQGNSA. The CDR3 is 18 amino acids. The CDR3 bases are TGTGCCAGCAGCCCTGTGGGGACTAGCGGGAGGGCCGCAGAGACCCAGTACTTC. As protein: CASSPVGTSGRAAETQYF.

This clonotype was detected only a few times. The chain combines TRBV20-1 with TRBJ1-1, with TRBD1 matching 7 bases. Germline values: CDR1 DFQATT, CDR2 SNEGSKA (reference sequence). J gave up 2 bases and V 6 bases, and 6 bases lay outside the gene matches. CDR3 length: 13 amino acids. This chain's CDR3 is CSALDRYNTEAFF. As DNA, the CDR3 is TGCAGTGCGCTGGACAGGTATAACACTGAAGCTTTCTTT.

In DNA form, the CDR3 reads TGCAGTGCTTTGGACAGGGTCTTCTACGAGCAGTACTTC. Protein sequence: CSALDRVFYEQYF. The chain employs TRBV20-1 and TRBJ2-7, with 8 bases identical to TRBD1. This CDR3 spans 13 amino acids. Looked up from germline, CDR1 is DFQATT and CDR2 is SNEGSKA (reference sequence). The junction had 6 bases not matched to a gene; V was cut back by 5 bases and J by 3 bases.

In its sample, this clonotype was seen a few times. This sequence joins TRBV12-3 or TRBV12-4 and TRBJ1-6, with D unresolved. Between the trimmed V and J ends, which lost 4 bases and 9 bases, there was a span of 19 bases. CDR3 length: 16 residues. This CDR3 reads CASSSRGSVKSSPLHF. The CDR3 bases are TGTGCCAGCAGTTCCCGAGGAAGCGTGAAGAGTTCACCCCTCCACTTT.